This TCR beta chain was captured by sequencing in a study of human T cells and chemical hapten exposure. The germline CDR1 and CDR2 sequences are SGHTA and FQGNSA. Deletions cut 6 bases from V and 5 bases from J, with 5 bases between. This CDR3 region has 11 residues. TCRdb recomputed calls from the RACE reads with MiXCR, one row per CDR3 protein. The data show approximately 260,000 distinct CDR3 sequences, with roughly 8.9% seen just once and about 2.5% held by the top ten. Time point noted: pre-sensitization, week 0. Noted treatment: therapeutic diphenylcyclopropenone sensitization with weekly scalp DPC. This clonotype was detected a few times.

The genes are TRBV7-2 and TRBJ2-1; D call uncertain. This specimen consisted of whole blood, obtained in connection with sensitization to the hapten diphenylcyclopropenone (DPC). The sequence came from a woman aged 40 to 50 with alopecia areata. Some clones in this sample may be carry-over from other donors' samples. The CDR3 coding sequence is TGTGCCAGCAGGCTTAACAATGAGCAGTTCTTC. This codes for CASRLNNEQFF.